This note documents a single T cell receptor beta chain sequence. Its cognate antigen has yet to be identified. It has no much larger one-base neighbor in the sample; base qualities were not kept. Library preparation was by the immunoSEQ multiplex PCR assay. TCRdb stores this immuneACCESS table with in-frame sequences only. Part of the clones is absent; in the studies checked, under half of the shortfall reflects unresolved V genes, and no reason is known for the rest. The sample has about 92,000 clones on record, around 94% of them singletons. The leading ten clones occupy under 3% of the sample. This entry comes from a study of T cell changes during pregnancy in multiple sclerosis (dated by TCRdb to between 2019 and 2020). For the study in its entirety: The study examined how the T cell repertoire changed over the course of pregnancy in women with multiple sclerosis.

V lost 7 bases and J lost 0 bases; the stretch between them is 16 bases long. Taken from cysteine to phenylalanine, the CDR3 has 17 residues. The entry retains the CDR3 DNA only, 51 bases that are in frame from base 1. For CDR1 and CDR2, the germline V gene (reference sequence) lists LNHDA and SQIVND. This chain joins TRBV19 to TRBJ2-6; a confident D gene designation cannot be given. The source material was peripheral blood, sampled in the first trimester of pregnancy. The receptor comes from a female donor with multiple sclerosis, enrolled in a pregnancy study. The CDR3 protein is CASTMPFSVSGANVLTF. The DNA sequence reads TGTGCCAGTACCATGCCTTTCTCGGTCTCTGGGGCCAACGTCCTGACTTTC.